The present T cell receptor beta chain was sequenced within a study of PD-1 blockade in classical Hodgkin lymphoma (dated by TCRdb to 2020 to 2022). Regarding the study in general: Nivolumab dosing was 3 mg/kg intravenously every 2 weeks, continuing until either disease progression or unacceptable toxicity. To define a peripheral blood immune signature of response to PD-1 blockade in classical Hodgkin lymphoma, the study combined TCR beta sequencing with CyTOF. Overall study results and their limits: Diversity was lower in patients who began nivolumab less than 1 year after ASCT, so these patients were left out of later analyses to avoid confounding by immune reconstitution. Baseline diversity similar to that of newly diagnosed patients was observed in trial patients achieving complete response, whereas significantly lower diversity was observed in partial responders and progressors. Baseline TCR diversity was reported as lower in newly diagnosed patients than in healthy donors, and lower still in relapsed/refractory patients. CD4+ but not CD8+ TCR diversity rose significantly by C4D1 (p=0.0027 vs p=0.16), most apparent in complete responders (p=0.02). The study was restricted to a single clinical trial cohort, and the causes of repertoire differences, possibly disease activity or prior therapy, were left undefined.

The Qiagen DNeasy kit was used to extract genomic DNA from unsorted PBMCs and from the negatively selected CD4+ and CD8+ fractions. TCR beta CDR3 regions were subjected to amplification by immunoSEQ multiplex PCR with primers that anneal to V and J segments. Amplification bias was minimized using a synthetic immune receptor repertoire, and residual bias was removed computationally after sequencing. The original pipeline was this. Custom Python scripts were used to quantify repertoire diversity as the Shannon entropy index. Unsorted, CD4+ and CD8+ repertoires were analyzed separately, except in combined analyses where CD4+ and CD8+ sequences were merged in silico. Clonal expansion was defined as a frequency increase of at least 2-fold after treatment compared with C1D1, and clones undetected at baseline were assigned a pseudocount of 0.5. Clones with 0 or 1 copy at C1D1 were defined as singleton clones, while clones with 2 or more copies were defined as non-singleton clones. By matching protein sequences in sorted samples from the same patient, clones expanded in unsorted samples were annotated as CD4+, CD8+ or unknown. Diversity changes from C1D1 to C4D1 were tested in paired samples using Wilcoxon tests. This is the immuneACCESS table as TCRdb keeps it, with only in-frame sequences that have V and J called. A part of the clones is gone; compared with another copy, unresolved V genes explain less than half, and the rest is unexplained. For V, J and clone size, that table is used; D and trimming come from the DNA. The sample includes more than 95,000 clones, with over 85% observed a single time. Around a fifth of the sample is taken by the ten largest.

Notes on this clone: Its cognate antigen has yet to be identified. No much larger clonotype is one base removed from it; base qualities were not supplied.

The sample's time point label, in plain terms: cycle 4 day 1 (C4D1), after 6 weeks of nivolumab. Every trial patient had relapsed following autologous stem cell transplantation, and prior brentuximab vedotin exposure was what differed among cohorts A, B and C. A total of over 55 patients with relapsed/refractory classical Hodgkin lymphoma made up the trial cohort, and each patient's best overall response was complete response, partial response or progressive disease. Trial patients were treated with single-agent nivolumab in the multi-cohort phase II CheckMate 205 trial. Best overall response was determined by an independent review committee according to the 2007 International Working Group response criteria. PBMCs from the trial were collected at three points: immediately before nivolumab initiation (C1D1), and during therapy at cycle 2 day 1 and cycle 4 day 1. Peripheral blood was collected in 8 mL Vacutainer Cell Preparation Tubes, from which PBMCs were isolated by centrifugation and then cryopreserved.

The CDR3 numbers 13 residues from cysteine through phenylalanine. Only CDR3 DNA is held: 39 bases, read in frame from base 1. Trimming removed 5 bases from V and 2 bases from J; the gene matches leave 2 bases unexplained. CDR1 SGHAT and CDR2 FQNNGV are derived from the germline V gene. Sequenced here: peripheral blood mononuclear cells (PBMCs), sampled before the fourth cycle of nivolumab. Recombination linked TRBV11-2 to TRBJ1-2; 7 central bases correspond to TRBD1. The sequence was collected from a human donor with classical Hodgkin lymphoma. The DNA sequence is TGTGCCAGCAGCATGACAGGGAACTATGGCTACACCTTC. The translation is CASSMTGNYGYTF.